Each of the 18 T cell receptor beta chains below was sequenced from the same sample in a study of blood T cell repertoires in COVID-19. Clones were read by immunoSEQ multiplex PCR, and TCRdb kept only the in-frame ones, dropping some. The table records about 80,000 clones, roughly 89% of them present only once. The sample taken for sequencing was peripheral blood. These receptors were taken from a woman older than 75 with active or convalescent COVID-19.

The V gene is TRBV5-1, the J gene TRBJ2-1, with TRBD2 matching 10 bases. V was clipped by 6 bases and J by 4 bases; unmatched bases: 7. This CDR3 has 15 amino acids. The germline V gene has CDR1 SGHRS and CDR2 YFSETQ. The chain's CDR3 is CASTIPSGGYNEQFF. The CDR3 nucleotides read TGCGCCAGCACCATTCCTAGCGGGGGTTACAATGAGCAGTTCTTC.

This clone was found once. The V and J genes are TRBV6-5 and TRBJ1-3; 7 positions match TRBD1. Germline V gene data show CDR1 as MNHEY and CDR2 as SVGAGI. The CDR3 is made up of 15 amino acids. Losses at the gene ends were 6 bases for V and 4 bases for J; bases not matched to a gene: 9. The CDR3 DNA reads as TGTGCCAGCAGCCCCGGGACAGCTTACGGAAACACCATATATTTT. Translating gives CASSPGTAYGNTIYF.

This clone occurred once. V gene TRBV7-3 combines with J gene TRBJ2-3; D remains ambiguous. Per the germline V gene, CDR1 is SGHTA and CDR2 is FQGTGA. V dropped 5 bases and J dropped 5 bases, with 8 bases sitting between them. This CDR3 is 12 amino acids long. The CDR3 loop reads CASSLDRDTQYF. The CDR3 DNA reads as TGTGCCAGCAGCCTAGACCGAGATACGCAGTATTTT.

This chain joins TRBV11-3 and TRBJ2-1, with D possibly being TRBD1 (7 bases). CDR3 length equals 16 residues. The germline V and J ends were trimmed by 0 bases and 7 bases, with 16 bases remaining between them. In germline, CDR1 is SGHNT, CDR2 YENEEA. This chain's CDR3 is CASSLDAGRGRNEQFF. The CDR3, as DNA: TGTGCCAGCAGCTTAGATGCCGGCAGGGGGAGGAATGAGCAGTTCTTC.

This chain connects TRBV5-4 to TRBJ2-4, with 8 bases identical to TRBD2. Germline V gene lookup returns CDR1 SGHNT and CDR2 YYREEE (reference sequence). This CDR3 has 16 residues. V gave up 4 bases and J gave up 0 bases; unmatched junction bases: 6. The CDR3: CASSPVAGKAKNIQYF. The CDR3 bases are TGTGCCAGCAGCCCAGTAGCGGGAAAAGCCAAAAACATTCAGTACTTC.

The rearrangement links TRBV30 to TRBJ2-7; the match to TRBD1 covers 7 bases. CDR3 length equals 15 residues. J lost 5 bases, V lost 2 bases, and 12 bases had no gene match. Germline CDR1 GTSNPN, CDR2 SVGIG (reference sequence). The CDR3 DNA follows: TGTGCCTGGAGTAGATACAGGGGCAACCGGAACGAGCAGTACTTC. This codes for CAWSRYRGNRNEQYF.

A few counts support this clone. V gene TRBV27 combines with J gene TRBJ1-6; 7 bases align to TRBD1. V lost 5 bases to trimming and J lost 9 bases; unmatched junction nucleotides: 10. CDR1 and CDR2 (germline): MNHEY, SMNVEV (reference sequence). The CDR3 is 15 amino acids. The CDR3 is CASSNTGARGSPLHF. Here the CDR3 DNA reads TGTGCCAGCAGTAACACAGGGGCGCGGGGTTCACCCCTCCACTTT.

This rearrangement joins TRBV4-1 to TRBJ2-5; no firm D call. Germline-derived CDR1 and CDR2 are MGHRA and YSYEKL. The CDR3 runs to 13 residues. V dropped 2 bases and J dropped 6 bases, with 10 bases sitting between them. Here the CDR3 DNA reads TGCGCCAGCAGCCAAAGAGACAAACAGACCCAGTACTTC. As protein: CASSQRDKQTQYF.

Regarding this clone: A read error may account for a junction end that differs from germline. The V and J genes are TRBV7-2 and TRBJ2-1, with 11 bases fitting TRBD2. CDR1 SGHTA and CDR2 FQGNSA come from the germline V gene. This CDR3 is built from 14 residues. The CDR3 loop reads CASRLAGGTGEQFF. In nucleotides, the CDR3 is TGTGCCAGCAGGTTAGCGGGAGGGACGGGAGAGCAGTTCTTC.

The chain links TRBV7-2 to TRBJ1-1, with D perhaps TRBD1 (5 bases). This CDR3 is 13 amino acids long. Per germline, CDR1 SGHTA and CDR2 FQGNSA. V was cut by 1 base and J by 4 bases, with 7 bases left in between. The DNA of the CDR3 is TGTGCCAGCAGCTTAGGACAGACCACTGAAGCTTTCTTT. This codes for CASSLGQTTEAFF.

The V and J genes are TRBV28 and TRBJ2-2; 9 nucleotides align to TRBD2. The CDR3 length is 14 residues. Germline V gene data show CDR1 as MDHEN and CDR2 as SYDVKM. V trimming: 7 bases; J trimming: 5 bases; junction bases outside the gene matches: 5. CDR3 sequence reads: CASIFAGGTGELFF. CDR3 sequence (DNA): TGTGCCAGCATTTTCGCGGGGGGGACCGGGGAGCTGTTTTTT.

V and J are TRBV7-2 and TRBJ2-2, with 11 positions matching TRBD1. Germline lookup yields CDR1 SGHTA and CDR2 FQGNSA. This CDR3 is built from 16 residues. The J segment lost 6 bases and the V segment lost 4 bases, leaving 7 bases of the junction unmatched. CDR3 nucleotides: TGTGCCAGCAGCTCTTTAGGGACAGGGGGGGCCGGGGAGCTGTTTTTT. Translation gives CASSSLGTGGAGELFF.

The chain combines TRBV24-1 with TRBJ2-7, with 8 bases lining up with TRBD1. The CDR3 covers 15 residues. CDR1 and CDR2 (germline): KGHDR, SFDVKD. The trim removed 4 bases at V and 5 bases at J, leaving 9 bases unmatched. DNA of the CDR3: TGTGCCACCAGTGACCGAGGGACAGGTCGCGACGAGCAGTACTTC. Translating gives CATSDRGTGRDEQYF.

The rearrangement uses TRBV15 and TRBJ2-3; perhaps TRBD1 as D (6 bases). The V end lost 6 bases, the J end lost 2 bases, and 15 bases lay between the germline ends. The germline V gene encodes CDR1 LNHNV and CDR2 YYDKDF (reference sequence). The CDR3 has 15 residues. CDR3 protein: CATRDRQAFTDTQYF. The CDR3 DNA sequence: TGTGCCACCAGGGACCGACAGGCCTTCACAGATACGCAGTATTTT.

Of note for this clone: This same CDR3 is encoded by further DNA sequences in the sample. The chain uses TRBV30 and TRBJ1-5; 8 nucleotides line up with TRBD1. The V gene's germline CDR1 is GTSNPN and CDR2 SVGIG (reference sequence). The CDR3 has 13 residues. V dropped 2 bases and J dropped 4; count of bases not matched to a gene: 1. The CDR3 DNA follows: TGTGCCTGGAGTACAGGGGGGAATCAGCCCCAGCATTTT. Protein product: CAWSTGGNQPQHF.

The genes are TRBV28 and TRBJ2-7, with TRBD2 as a possible D gene (5 bases). Germline CDR1 is MDHEN and CDR2 is SYDVKM. This CDR3 has 14 amino acids. With 6 bases removed from V and 1 base from J, the gap between germline ends came to 13 bases. The CDR3 region has the DNA TGTGCCAGCAGGGATTCCCGGGGATCCTACGAGCAGTACTTC. Translating gives CASRDSRGSYEQYF.

The chain uses TRBV29-1 and TRBJ1-1, with 8 bases matching TRBD1. This CDR3 has 12 amino acids. In germline, CDR1 is SQVTM, CDR2 ANQGSEA. Trimming cost V 7 bases and J 1 base; bases outside gene matches: 2. The CDR3 region has the DNA TGCAGCGCCGGACAGGGGAACACTGAAGCTTTCTTT. Its translation is CSAGQGNTEAFF. Combining the CDR3 with reference TRBV29-1 and TRBJ1-1 gives the whole variable domain SAVISQKPSRDICQRGTSLTIQCQVDSQVTMMFWYRQQPGQSLTLIATANQGSEATYESGFVIDKFPISRPNLTFSTLTVSNMSPEDSSIYLCSAGQGNTEAFFGQGTRLTVV.

This sequence joins TRBV6-2 or TRBV6-3 and TRBJ1-4; possible D gene TRBD1, 5 bases. The CDR3 covers 16 residues. The V and J ends lost 0 bases and 5 bases respectively, with 13 bases between them. The germline CDR1 and CDR2 sequences are MNHEY and SVGEGT. As DNA, the CDR3 is TGTGCCAGCAGTTACTCGGCAGGGTCCTTGAATGAAAAACTGTTTTTT. This gives the protein CASSYSAGSLNEKLFF.